This passage covers 24 T cell receptor beta chains from one sample sequenced in a study of cytomegalovirus exposure and HLA in healthy donors. PCR employed 60 Vbeta and 13 Jbeta primers. Assay used: immunoSEQ multiplex PCR; TCRdb lists only in-frame clones, some missing. The table lists over 100,000 clones, approximately 78% of them singletons. The sequencing input was PBMCs. These receptors originate from a woman aged 30 to 39 in good health and CMV-seropositive.

This clone was observed once. The chain employs TRBV27 and TRBJ1-2; D unresolved. Germline V lookup: CDR1 MNHEY, CDR2 SMNVEV (reference sequence). The length of the CDR3 is 13 residues. V lost 3 bases to trimming and J lost 1 base, with 6 bases between them. As DNA, the CDR3 is TGTGCCAGCAGTTTCTCGTTTAACTATGGCTACACCTTC. Translation gives CASSFSFNYGYTF.

The rearrangement uses TRBV28 and TRBJ2-3; D not resolved. The CDR3 is 12 amino acids. Germline lookup yields CDR1 MDHEN and CDR2 SYDVKM. The V and J ends lost 7 bases and 2 bases respectively, with 7 bases between them. CDR3 DNA: TGTGCCAGCAATGTCAACACAGATACGCAGTATTTT. Its protein product is CASNVNTDTQYF.

The chain couples TRBV18 to TRBJ1-6; 7 bases agree with TRBD1. With V trimmed by 4 bases and J by 7 bases, 7 bases remained unmatched. The CDR3 spans 15 residues. Germline V CDR1 and CDR2: KGHSH, LQKENI. CDR3 in DNA: TGTGCCAGCTCACTGTCGACAGGGTTGAATTCACCCCTCCACTTT. Its translation: CASSLSTGLNSPLHF.

This clone appeared once. The chain uses TRBV10-3 and TRBJ2-5; 10 bases are shared with TRBD1. The CDR3 contains 13 residues. The V gene's germline CDR1 is ENHRY and CDR2 SYGVKD. The V and J ends lost 4 bases and 5 bases, in that order; junction bases with no gene match: 1. Here the CDR3 DNA reads TGTGCCATCAGTGGACAGGGGGCGGAGACCCAGTACTTC. This codes for CAISGQGAETQYF.

This rearrangement joins TRBV28 to TRBJ2-7; 10 bases align to TRBD2. The length of the CDR3 is 17 residues. Trimming at V came to 3 bases and at J to 4 bases, leaving 12 bases not matched to a gene. CDR1 is MDHEN, CDR2 SYDVKM, per germline. The CDR3 protein is CASSFPWGSGGSYEQYF. The DNA of the CDR3 is TGTGCCAGCAGTTTCCCATGGGGTAGCGGGGGGTCTTACGAGCAGTACTTC.

The J gene is TRBJ1-5, the V gene TRBV7-2; 9 bases agree with TRBD1. Germline V gene data show CDR1 as SGHTA and CDR2 as FQGNSA. The CDR3 length is 14 residues. The trim removed 2 bases at V and 8 bases at J, leaving 4 bases unmatched. DNA of the CDR3: TGTGCCAGCAGCTTAAGGACAGGGGATGAGCCCCAGCATTTT. This codes for CASSLRTGDEPQHF.

The chain employs TRBV2 and TRBJ2-3, with 8 bases aligning to TRBD1. The CDR3 has 16 residues. Germline V gene sequence: CDR1 SNHLY, CDR2 FYNNEI. J gave up 5 bases and V 3 bases, and 10 bases lay outside the gene matches. CDR3 nucleotides: TGTGCCAGCAGTGACCGGGGCAGGGGGCGACAAGATACGCAGTATTTT. This gives the protein CASSDRGRGRQDTQYF.

The chain has TRBV4-3 and TRBJ1-4; D not certain. Germline CDR1 is LGHNA and CDR2 is YSLEER. V lost 6 bases to trimming and J lost 0 bases, with 14 bases between them. The CDR3 sequence is 16 residues long. CDR3 amino acids: CASRALHSATNEKLFF. CDR3 nucleotides: TGCGCCAGCAGAGCCCTCCACAGTGCAACTAATGAAAAACTGTTTTTT.

This rearrangement joins TRBV2 to TRBJ2-1, with TRBD2 as a possible D gene (6 bases). From germline, CDR1 is SNHLY and CDR2 FYNNEI. The CDR3 runs to 12 residues. The V gene lost 8 bases and the J gene lost 9 bases, with 14 bases spanning the gap. DNA of the CDR3: TGTGCCAGCGATAGGCGGGGAGGTGAGCAGTTCTTC. Its translation is CASDRRGGEQFF.

The chain links TRBV7-9 to TRBJ1-4; the D is unclear. The CDR3 runs 15 residues. V gave up 5 bases and J gave up 0 bases, with 10 bases separating them. CDR1 SEHNR and CDR2 FQNEAQ come from the germline V gene (reference sequence). In DNA form, the CDR3 reads TGTGCCAGCAGCGGCCAGGATACAACTAATGAAAAACTGTTTTTT. Amino acids: CASSGQDTTNEKLFF.

V gene TRBV14 combines with J gene TRBJ1-4; D gene ambiguous. CDR3 length: 13 residues. Trimming stripped 4 bases from V and 8 bases from J, with 11 bases between. Germline V gives CDR1 SGHDN, CDR2 FVKESK. The CDR3 spells CASSRVSTEKLFF. DNA for the CDR3: TGTGCCAGCAGCCGAGTGTCGACAGAAAAACTGTTTTTT.

This chain uses TRBV15 with TRBJ1-6; no firm D call. Trimming pared 1 base from V and 8 bases from J, leaving 12 bases between. The CDR3 is made up of 15 amino acids. Germline V gene data show CDR1 as LNHNV and CDR2 as YYDKDF (reference sequence). The CDR3 loop reads CATSRGTAADSPLHF. The DNA for the CDR3 is TGTGCCACCAGCAGAGGCACAGCCGCCGATTCACCCCTCCACTTT.

The rearrangement links TRBV5-1 to TRBJ2-3; the match to TRBD2 covers 9 bases. The CDR3 contains 18 residues. Trimming at V came to 1 base and at J to 0 bases, leaving 9 bases not matched to a gene. CDR1 and CDR2 from the germline V gene are SGHRS and YFSETQ. CDR3 amino acids: CASSLRWRGGTSTDTQYF. CDR3 DNA sequence: TGCGCCAGCAGCTTGAGGTGGCGGGGGGGTACTAGCACAGATACGCAGTATTTT. Filled out from reference TRBV5-1 and TRBJ2-3, the complete variable domain reads KAGVTQTPRYLIKTRGQQVTLSCSPISGHRSVSWYQQTPGQGLQFLFEYFSETQRNKGNFPGRFSGRQFSNSRSEMNVSTLELGDSALYLCASSLRWRGGTSTDTQYFGPGTRLTVL.

V gene TRBV7-2 combines with J gene TRBJ1-1; a weak D match, TRBD1 (5 bases). CDR3 size: 15 residues. V lost 5 bases, J lost 5 bases, and 18 bases lay in between. CDR1 is SGHTA and CDR2 is FQGNSA in the germline V gene. As DNA, the CDR3 is TGTGCCAGCAGCATCCTTTCGGGGGGGAGGACTGAAGCTTTCTTT. Translation gives CASSILSGGRTEAFF.

The chain combines TRBV5-1 with TRBJ2-1; 12 positions match TRBD2. Trimming took 7 bases from V and 8 from J; bases not matched to a gene: 10. The CDR3 is 15 residues long. Germline lookup yields CDR1 SGHRS and CDR2 YFSETQ. The CDR3: CASASGGVTNHEQFF. Written as DNA, the CDR3 is TGCGCCAGCGCTAGCGGGGGGGTCACCAACCATGAGCAGTTCTTC.

The chain carries TRBV5-4 and TRBJ1-2; 8 nucleotides align to TRBD1. The ends lost 4 bases at V and 8 bases at J; junction bases unmatched: 7. This CDR3 region has 13 residues. The germline V gene has CDR1 SGHNT and CDR2 YYREEE (reference sequence). The CDR3 region has the DNA TGTGCCAGCAGCCGAGGACAGGGTTGGGGCTACACCTTC. As protein: CASSRGQGWGYTF.

The chain carries TRBV7-9 and TRBJ1-2; unclear D gene. V dropped 1 base and J dropped 14 bases, with 17 bases sitting between them. This CDR3 has 13 residues. The germline CDR1 and CDR2 sequences are SEHNR and FQNEAQ (reference sequence). CDR3 sequence (DNA): TGTGCCAGCAGCTTAGTAGGAGACCGGGGATGGACCTTC. Encoded protein: CASSLVGDRGWTF.

The chain uses TRBV7-9 and TRBJ1-6; TRBD1 might be the D (5 bases). CDR1 is SEHNR, CDR2 FQNEAQ, per germline (reference sequence). V lost 5 bases and J lost 5, with 13 bases in between. The length of the CDR3 is 15 residues. CDR3 sequence (DNA): TGTGCCAGCAGCCCAGGACGGGGGGATAATTCACCCCTCCACTTT. Translating it yields CASSPGRGDNSPLHF. Supplemented by reference TRBV7-9 and TRBJ1-6, the full variable domain reads DTGVSQNPRHKITKRGQNVTFRCDPISEHNRLYWYRQTLGQGPEFLTYFQNEAQLEKSRLLSDRFSAERPKGSFSTLEIQRTEQGDSAMYLCASSPGRGDNSPLHFGNGTRLTVT.

The chain employs TRBV5-1 and TRBJ2-7; 8 positions match TRBD1. The germline V gene has CDR1 SGHRS and CDR2 YFSETQ. This CDR3 region has 14 residues. V was clipped by 5 bases and J by 1 base; unmatched bases: 5. The CDR3 DNA is TGCGCCAGCAGTAATACAGGGGGGTCCTACGAGCAGTACTTC. This encodes CASSNTGGSYEQYF.

The count of this clone is one. This same CDR3 is encoded by further DNA sequences in the sample. The chain links TRBV4-1 to TRBJ2-1; D might be TRBD2 (6 bases). CDR1 and CDR2 (germline): MGHRA, YSYEKL. The CDR3 is 15 residues long. Trimming took 4 bases from V and 7 from J, leaving 17 bases between them. In nucleotides, the CDR3 is TGCGCCAGCAGCCCACTGGCGGGGATGAGAAATGAGCAGTTCTTC. This sequence encodes CASSPLAGMRNEQFF.

The rearrangement uses TRBV5-1 and TRBJ2-5; D is undetermined. V gave up 0 bases and J gave up 1 base, with 7 bases separating them. The CDR3 runs to 14 residues. Germline loops: CDR1 SGHRS, CDR2 YFSETQ. CDR3 sequence (DNA): TGCGCCAGCAGCTTGGTGGGCTCCCAAGAGACCCAGTACTTC. This encodes CASSLVGSQETQYF.

V is TRBV19 and J is TRBJ2-5, with D possibly matching TRBD2 (7 bases). CDR1 LNHDA and CDR2 SQIVND come from the germline V gene (reference sequence). V lost 7 bases to trimming and J lost 4 bases, with 16 bases between them. The CDR3 totals 14 residues. CDR3 in amino acids: CASTEVGGRETQYF. The DNA for the CDR3 is TGTGCCAGTACCGAAGTGGGGGGGCGAGAGACCCAGTACTTC.

The sample holds a few counts of this clone. Written as DNA, the CDR3 is TGCGCCAGCAGCAGGGGTTCCTATAATTCACCCCTCCACTTT. Encoded protein: CASSRGSYNSPLHF. This chain connects TRBV5-1 to TRBJ1-6; possible D gene TRBD1, 5 bases. The CDR3 extends over 14 amino acids. CDR1 is SGHRS, CDR2 YFSETQ, per germline. Trimming shortened V by 4 bases and J by 1 base, and 6 bases separated the two germline ends.

The genes are TRBV7-9 and TRBJ2-5, with a weak D call TRBD2 (7 bases). This CDR3 comprises 15 residues. The V gene lost 0 bases and the J gene lost 5 bases, with 13 bases spanning the gap. Germline lookup yields CDR1 SEHNR and CDR2 FQNEAQ (reference sequence). The DNA for the CDR3 is TGTGCCAGCAGCTTAGCGGGGGGGCCACGGGAGACCCAGTACTTC. This gives the protein CASSLAGGPRETQYF.